Below, 28 T cell receptor beta chains from the same sample are listed, as sequenced in a study of patients and donors after allogeneic stem cell transplantation. MiXCR, run by TCRdb on the RT-PCR reads, gives a single entry per CDR3 protein. Of approximately 33,000 distinct CDR3 sequences listed, 6.8% are singletons. The sequencing sample was made of blood, either unsorted or a sorted T cell fraction (not recorded which). The receptor source for this set is a human donor who was either an allogeneic HSCT recipient or a stem cell or donor lymphocyte infusion donor (not recorded which). It is not recorded whose cells these are; they may come from a transplant donor.

This clonotype has ten or more counts. The chain combines TRBV4-3 with TRBJ2-7; TRBD2 matches at 11 bases. Germline CDR1 reads LGHNA; CDR2 reads YSLEER. The CDR3 spans 16 residues. The V segment lost 2 bases and the J segment 2 bases; nucleotides outside the gene matches: 5. The CDR3 loop reads CASSQNSGRGAYEQYF. The CDR3 nucleotides are TGCGCCAGCAGCCAAAATAGCGGGAGGGGCGCCTACGAGCAGTACTTC.

The gene calls are TRBV19 and TRBJ1-4; weak D call: TRBD1 (6 bases). In germline, CDR1 is LNHDA, CDR2 SQIVND (reference sequence). The CDR3 contains 15 residues. Trimming stripped 7 bases from V and 5 bases from J, with 17 bases between. CDR3 amino acids: CASTLTGTENEKLFF. The DNA for the CDR3 is TGTGCCAGTACCCTAACAGGGACGGAGAATGAAAAACTGTTTTTT.

This clonotype was seen more than once but under ten times. J is TRBJ2-3 and V is TRBV10-3; D may be TRBD2 (7 bases). Germline CDR1 is ENHRY and CDR2 is SYGVKD. The CDR3 runs to 16 residues. V lost 6 bases to trimming and J lost 0 bases, with 16 bases between them. This chain's CDR3 is CAIRGGLAVSTDTQYF. The CDR3 DNA reads TGTGCCATCAGAGGGGGGCTAGCGGTTAGCACAGATACGCAGTATTTT.

In its sample, this clonotype was seen many times. V and J are TRBV3-1 and TRBJ1-6; 7 bases are a match to TRBD1. Germline lookup yields CDR1 LGHDT and CDR2 YNNKEL (reference sequence). V trimming: 4 bases; J trimming: 11 bases; junction bases outside the gene matches: 8. This CDR3 has 14 amino acids. CDR3 region: CASSPQSQGAPLHF. CDR3 nucleotide sequence: TGTGCCAGCAGCCCCCAAAGCCAGGGGGCACCCCTCCACTTT.

In its sample, this clonotype was seen many times. This chain joins TRBV12-5 and TRBJ1-1; weak D call: TRBD1 (5 bases). This CDR3 spans 13 amino acids. Germline V gene data show CDR1 as LGHNT and CDR2 as FRNRAP. V was trimmed by 3 bases and J by 4 bases, leaving 9 bases between them. The CDR3 reads CASGLGAGTEAFF. The DNA of the CDR3 is TGTGCTAGTGGTTTAGGGGCGGGCACTGAAGCTTTCTTT.

This clonotype was picked up many times. The chain employs TRBV18 and TRBJ2-2; maybe TRBD1 (6 bases). V lost 0 bases, J lost 4 bases, and 9 bases lay in between. Looked up from germline, CDR1 is KGHSH and CDR2 is LQKENI. CDR3 size: 15 residues. The CDR3: CASSPPHRVTGELFF. CDR3 DNA sequence: TGTGCCAGCTCACCACCGCACAGGGTCACCGGGGAGCTGTTTTTT.

This clonotype was detected many times. V gene TRBV11-2 combines with J gene TRBJ2-4; no reliable D call. V was cut by 1 base and J by 8 bases, with 9 bases left in between. The CDR3 totals 13 residues. CDR1 and CDR2 from the germline V gene are SGHAT and FQNNGV. In DNA form, the CDR3 reads TGTGCCAGCAGCTTAGGTGGGTTAGACATTCAGTACTTC. Residues: CASSLGGLDIQYF.

The gene calls are TRBV20-1 and TRBJ2-1; 8 bases are shared with TRBD2. The CDR3 has 14 amino acids. Losses at the gene ends were 2 bases for V and 4 bases for J; bases not matched to a gene: 4. Germline CDR1 and CDR2: DFQATT and SNEGSKA (reference sequence). The CDR3 protein is CSARRGRSYNEQFF. For the CDR3, the DNA is TGCAGTGCTAGACGCGGGAGGTCATACAATGAGCAGTTCTTC.

This clonotype has a count of ten or more. The J gene is TRBJ1-2, the V gene TRBV28; D is uncertain. Germline V gives CDR1 MDHEN, CDR2 SYDVKM. There are 13 residues in the CDR3. V gave up 4 bases and J gave up 4 bases, with 10 bases separating them. The CDR3 DNA follows: TGTGCCAGCAGTTACGGGAGAACCTATGGCTACACCTTC. Its protein product is CASSYGRTYGYTF.

This clonotype was recorded many times. V usage is TRBV19 and J usage is TRBJ1-3, with unresolved D. Trimming left V 4 bases short and J 4 bases short, with 8 bases between. Looked up from germline, CDR1 is LNHDA and CDR2 is SQIVND (reference sequence). CDR3 length: 13 amino acids. This CDR3 reads CASSNNAGNTIYF. CDR3 in DNA: TGTGCCAGTAGTAACAACGCGGGAAACACCATATATTTT.

In the case of this clonotype: One end of the junction varies from germline; a read error may be responsible. This chain joins TRBV20-1 and TRBJ2-1; D may be TRBD1 (6 bases). CDR3 size: 11 residues. Germline V gives CDR1 DFQATT, CDR2 SNEGSKA (reference sequence). The CDR3 spells CSASTGPSIIF. CDR3 nucleotides: TGCAGTGCTAGTACAGGGCCCTCTATCATCTTC.

This clonotype has just a few counts. The V call is TRBV28, the J call TRBJ2-3; D call uncertain. Germline V CDR1 and CDR2: MDHEN, SYDVKM. The CDR3 covers 11 residues. Trimming removed 10 bases at V and 1 base at J, with 6 bases between. The CDR3 spells CATSGTDTQYF. The CDR3 DNA reads TGTGCCACCTCGGGCACAGATACGCAGTATTTT. The full variable domain, rest sourced from reference TRBV28 and TRBJ2-3, is DVKVTQSSRYLVKRTGEKVFLECVQDMDHENMFWYRQDPGLGLRLIYFSYDVKMKEKGDIPEGYSVSREKKERFSLILESASTNQTSMYLCATSGTDTQYFGPGTRLTVL.

The CDR3 DNA sequence: TGTGCCAGCAGCTCCCCCAGGGGGCTAGGCACAGATACGCAGTATTTT. Translation: CASSSPRGLGTDTQYF. The genes are TRBV6-5 and TRBJ2-3, with 8 bases aligning to TRBD1. Trimming took 6 bases from V and 1 from J; bases not matched to a gene: 9. This CDR3 has 16 amino acids. Germline V gene lookup returns CDR1 MNHEY and CDR2 SVGAGI.

There are many counts of this clonotype. The V gene is TRBV5-5, the J gene TRBJ1-1; possible D gene TRBD1, 5 bases. This CDR3 has 15 amino acids. V shed 3 bases and J shed 0 bases, with 12 bases lying between them. Germline values: CDR1 SGHKS, CDR2 YYEKEE (reference sequence). The CDR3 coding sequence is TGTGCCAGCAGCTCTTCCGGGACGATGAACACTGAAGCTTTCTTT. Amino acid sequence: CASSSSGTMNTEAFF.

This clonotype was seen repeatedly, ten times or more. The chain employs TRBV6-5 and TRBJ2-5, with 12 bases aligning to TRBD2. Germline V gene data show CDR1 as MNHEY and CDR2 as SVGAGI. V lost 6 bases and J lost 4; bases outside the gene matches: 0. The CDR3 contains 13 residues. The CDR3 spells CASRGLAGETQYF. The CDR3 coding sequence is TGTGCCAGCAGGGGACTAGCGGGAGAGACCCAGTACTTC.

This clonotype appeared many times. The chain has TRBV7-9 and TRBJ1-4; the D gene is possibly TRBD1 (5 bases). Per the germline V gene, CDR1 is SEHNR and CDR2 is FQNEAQ (reference sequence). There are 15 residues in the CDR3. V dropped 1 base and J dropped 0 bases, with 6 bases sitting between them. The CDR3 is CASSLGGTTNEKLFF. The CDR3 nucleotides are TGTGCCAGCAGCTTAGGGGGGACAACTAATGAAAAACTGTTTTTT. Variable domain in full (rest from reference TRBV7-9 and TRBJ1-4): DTGVSQNPRHKITKRGQNVTFRCDPISEHNRLYWYRQTLGQGPEFLTYFQNEAQLEKSRLLSDRFSAERPKGSFSTLEIQRTEQGDSAMYLCASSLGGTTNEKLFFGSGTQLSVL.

V is TRBV5-8 and J is TRBJ2-7; D remains unclear. This CDR3 comprises 14 residues. V gave up 1 base and J gave up 5 bases, with 13 bases separating them. Per germline, CDR1 SGHTS and CDR2 YDEGEE. For the CDR3, the DNA is TGTGCCAGCAGCTTGTCGCGGAGTTGGGACGAGCAGTACTTC. Amino acids: CASSLSRSWDEQYF.

This clonotype occurred a few times. The chain is built from TRBV18 and TRBJ2-5; D call uncertain. CDR1 KGHSH and CDR2 LQKENI come from the germline V gene. Deletions cut 2 bases from V and 2 bases from J, with 3 bases between. The CDR3 length is 12 residues. This CDR3 reads CASSPTQETQYF. As DNA, the CDR3 is TGTGCCAGCTCACCAACTCAAGAGACCCAGTACTTC.

This clonotype was seen only a few times. This chain joins TRBV7-9 and TRBJ2-2, with D perhaps TRBD1 or TRBD2 (5 bases each). Germline CDR1 and CDR2: SEHNR and FQNEAQ (reference sequence). This CDR3 region has 14 residues. The V end was cut by 5 bases, the J end by 6 bases, with 13 bases between. The CDR3 sequence: CASSEVGESGELFF. The DNA for the CDR3 is TGTGCCAGCAGCGAAGTGGGGGAGTCCGGGGAGCTGTTTTTT.

This clonotype has at least ten counts. The chain recombines TRBV2 with TRBJ2-7; 11 bases agree with TRBD1. The CDR3 contains 13 residues. Germline assignment: CDR1 SNHLY and CDR2 FYNNEI. Trimming at V came to 8 bases and at J to 3 bases, leaving 3 bases not matched to a gene. This chain's CDR3 is CASWTGGYYEQYF. The CDR3, as DNA: TGTGCCAGCTGGACAGGGGGCTACTACGAGCAGTACTTC.

This clonotype has only a few counts. J is TRBJ2-3 and V is TRBV4-2, with D unresolved. CDR1 is LGHNA and CDR2 is YNFKEQ in the germline V gene. The CDR3 length is 16 residues. The V end was cut by 1 base, the J end by 4 bases, with 15 bases between. The CDR3 region is CASSQGSEAIPDTQYF. As DNA, the CDR3 is TGTGCCAGCAGCCAAGGATCCGAAGCGATCCCAGATACGCAGTATTTT.

In this sample, this clonotype turned up many times. The rearrangement uses TRBV6-5 and TRBJ2-1; TRBD2 aligns across 7 bases. Per the germline V gene, CDR1 is MNHEY and CDR2 is SVGAGI. After removal of 6 bases from V and 2 bases from J, the junction contained 4 bases not matched to a gene. This CDR3 is built from 14 residues. The DNA of the CDR3 is TGTGCCAGCAGCTTAGCGGGTACCTACAATGAGCAGTTCTTC. It yields the protein CASSLAGTYNEQFF.

V and J are TRBV7-6 and TRBJ1-4; possible D gene TRBD1, 6 bases. Germline V gene data show CDR1 as SGHVS and CDR2 as FNYEAQ. Trimming removed 1 base from V and 7 bases from J, with 19 bases in between. The CDR3 contains 17 residues. The CDR3 loop is CASSLGLGGSMAEKLFF. CDR3 sequence (DNA): TGTGCCAGCAGCTTAGGGTTGGGGGGCTCTATGGCTGAAAAACTGTTTTTT.

This clonotype was observed many times. The chain's CDR3 is CSGGANTEAFF. CDR3 in DNA: TGCAGTGGGGGGGCGAACACTGAAGCTTTCTTT. The chain employs TRBV20-1 and TRBJ1-1; D might be TRBD1 (6 bases). V lost 7 bases, J lost 1 base, and 7 bases lay in between. The CDR3 length is 11 residues. Germline V gene lookup returns CDR1 DFQATT and CDR2 SNEGSKA (reference sequence).

This clonotype was found a few times. The rearrangement links TRBV2 to TRBJ2-7; D is possibly TRBD1 or TRBD2 (5 bases each). CDR3 size: 14 residues. Trimming cost V 5 bases and J 6 bases, with 17 bases left between them. Germline assignment: CDR1 SNHLY and CDR2 FYNNEI. The CDR3 reads CASSTGTSLSEQYF. The CDR3 DNA is TGTGCCAGCAGTACCGGGACCAGTCTGTCCGAGCAGTACTTC.

This clonotype was recorded many times. The CDR3 is CASSISEGQPQHF. The CDR3 region has the DNA TGTGCCAGCAGCATAAGTGAGGGGCAGCCCCAGCATTTT. The V gene is TRBV7-7, the J gene TRBJ1-5; possible D gene TRBD1, 5 bases. V was shortened by 5 bases and J by 7 bases, with 12 bases between the two germline ends. The CDR3 has 13 residues. The germline gives CDR1 SSHAT, CDR2 FNYEAQ (reference sequence).

This clonotype was observed many times. The V call is TRBV12-3 or TRBV12-4, the J call TRBJ2-1; 7 bases map to TRBD2. The J segment lost 3 bases and the V segment lost 11 bases, leaving 10 bases of the junction unmatched. The CDR3 loop spans 14 amino acids. The CDR3 reads CAGATSLYYNEQFF. The CDR3 DNA reads as TGTGCCGGGGCGACTAGCCTCTACTACAATGAGCAGTTCTTC.

This clonotype was counted at least ten times. This chain uses TRBV29-1 with TRBJ2-3; unclear D gene. CDR1 SQVTM and CDR2 ANQGSEA come from the germline V gene. V was shortened by 3 bases and J by 3 bases, with 7 bases between the two germline ends. CDR3 length: 12 amino acids. The CDR3 coding sequence is TGCAGCGTTGAGGACGGAACAGATACGCAGTATTTT. Encoded protein: CSVEDGTDTQYF.